This T cell receptor (beta chain) was found in a study of regulatory T cells in long-lasting Graves disease. The time point is: newly diagnosed GD, antithyroid drugs for less than 3 months. The TCR library was prepared using RNA isolated from PBMCs. CDR3 length equals 13 residues. Germline V gene lookup returns CDR1 SNHLY and CDR2 FYNNEI. V was trimmed by 6 bases and J by 5 bases, leaving 13 bases between them. Relying on iRepertoire HTBI primers and Arm-PCR of CDR3 regions, the team built TCR beta libraries. TCRdb independently ran MiXCR on the multiplex PCR reads; one entry per CDR3 protein. The profile covers roughly 420,000 distinct CDR3 sequences, with about 17% appearing a single time and about a quarter taken by the ten largest. This clonotype has at least ten counts. These data were likewise used in another study, on T cells in Graves' hyperthyroidism and ophthalmopathy.

The starting material was peripheral blood mononuclear cells (PBMCs), obtained at new diagnosis, from a patient treated with antithyroid drugs. This clonotype was obtained from a young woman with Graves disease. The genes are TRBV2 and TRBJ1-1; no clear D. CDR3 coding DNA: TGTGCCAGCAGCCAACTTAGTAGGACTGAAGCTTTCTTT. Translated: CASSQLSRTEAFF.